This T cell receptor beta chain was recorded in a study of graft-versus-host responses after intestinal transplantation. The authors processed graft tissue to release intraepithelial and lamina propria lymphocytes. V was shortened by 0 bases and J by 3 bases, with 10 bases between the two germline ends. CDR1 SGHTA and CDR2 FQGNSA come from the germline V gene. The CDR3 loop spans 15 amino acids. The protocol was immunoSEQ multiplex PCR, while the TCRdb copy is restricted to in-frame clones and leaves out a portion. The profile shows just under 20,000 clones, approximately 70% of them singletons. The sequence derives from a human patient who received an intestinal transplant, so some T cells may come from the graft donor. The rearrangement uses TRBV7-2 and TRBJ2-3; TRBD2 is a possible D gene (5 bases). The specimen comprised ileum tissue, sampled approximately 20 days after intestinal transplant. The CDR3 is CASSLAARRTDTQYF. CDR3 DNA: TGTGCCAGCAGCTTAGCGGCCCGGAGGACAGATACGCAGTATTTT. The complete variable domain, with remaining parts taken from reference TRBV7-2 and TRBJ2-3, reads GAGVSQSPSNKVTEKGKDVELRCDPISGHTALYWYRQSLGQGLEFLIYFQGNSAPDKSGLPSDRFSAERTGGSVSTLTIQRTQQEDSAVYLCASSLAARRTDTQYFGPGTRLTVL.